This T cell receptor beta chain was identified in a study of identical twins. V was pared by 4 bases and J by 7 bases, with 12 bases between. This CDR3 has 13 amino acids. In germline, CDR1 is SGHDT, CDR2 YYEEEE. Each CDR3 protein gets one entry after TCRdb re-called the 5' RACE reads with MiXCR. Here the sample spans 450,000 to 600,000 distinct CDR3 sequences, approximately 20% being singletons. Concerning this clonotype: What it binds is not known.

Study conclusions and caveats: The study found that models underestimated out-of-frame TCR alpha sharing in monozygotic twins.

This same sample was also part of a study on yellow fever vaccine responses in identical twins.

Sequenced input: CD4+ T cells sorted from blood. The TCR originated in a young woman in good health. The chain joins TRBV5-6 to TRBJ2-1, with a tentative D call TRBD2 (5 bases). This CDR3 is CASSLVKRNEQFF. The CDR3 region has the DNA TGTGCCAGCAGCCTGGTGAAGCGGAATGAGCAGTTCTTC.